The 26 T cell receptor beta chains given below trace back to one sample, sequenced in a study of T-cell reconstitution after alpha-beta-depleted transplantation in children (TCRdb year 2016). Receptor libraries were prepared by PCR. Sequenced on an Illumina HiSeq 2500. TCR library preparation used molecular barcoding, with unique molecular identifiers applied to normalize quantification of the TCRbeta repertoire. In-frame beta chains were kept once TCRdb had trimmed the public reads at Q25 with fastp and called clones with MiXCR. Merged by CDR3 protein, the rows form single entries marked with the most common genes and DNA. This sample holds approximately 240,000 distinct CDR3 sequences; about 9.6% were observed only once. 5% to 6% of the sample goes to the ten largest clones. This specimen consisted of PBMCs from the stem cell graft donor, obtained from the stem cell graft. These TCRs come from a human donor who donated a stem cell graft to a child with SCID.

The chain couples TRBV28 to TRBJ1-6, with D possibly being TRBD1 (6 bases). V shed 0 bases and J shed 3 bases, with 12 bases lying between them. The CDR3 length is 17 residues. From germline, CDR1 is MDHEN and CDR2 SYDVKM. This CDR3 reads CASSLWGAVVYNSPLHF. In DNA form, the CDR3 reads TGTGCCAGCAGTTTATGGGGGGCAGTGGTCTATAATTCACCCCTCCACTTT. Variable domain in full (rest from reference TRBV28 and TRBJ1-6): DVKVTQSSRYLVKRTGEKVFLECVQDMDHENMFWYRQDPGLGLRLIYFSYDVKMKEKGDIPEGYSVSREKKERFSLILESASTNQTSMYLCASSLWGAVVYNSPLHFGNGTRLTVT.

This clonotype was counted ten times or more. V and J are TRBV20-1 and TRBJ1-4, with TRBD1 matching over 10 bases. The V segment lost 5 bases and the J segment 0 bases; nucleotides outside the gene matches: 3. The CDR3 length is 15 residues. Germline V gene data show CDR1 as DFQATT and CDR2 as SNEGSKA (reference sequence). In DNA, the CDR3 is TGCAGTGCTGCCGGACAGGGGGCAACTAATGAAAAACTGTTTTTT. Protein sequence: CSAAGQGATNEKLFF.

There are many counts of this clonotype. The chain links TRBV9 to TRBJ2-1; D possibly corresponds to TRBD2 (5 bases). This CDR3 is 16 amino acids long. CDR1 SGDLS and CDR2 YYNGEE come from the germline V gene. Deletions cut 0 bases from V and 0 bases from J, with 10 bases between. The CDR3 here is CASSVASHSSYNEQFF. CDR3 DNA sequence: TGTGCCAGCAGCGTAGCTAGCCATTCCTCCTACAATGAGCAGTTCTTC.

This clonotype was found many times. This chain joins TRBV5-1 and TRBJ2-3, with 9 bases fitting TRBD1. With 3 bases clipped from V and 2 bases from J, the junction kept 7 bases outside the gene matches. Germline values: CDR1 SGHRS, CDR2 YFSETQ. The CDR3 spans 16 residues. For the CDR3, the DNA is TGCGCCAGCAGCTGGACCGGGACAGGGAACACAGATACGCAGTATTTT. It encodes CASSWTGTGNTDTQYF.

At least ten counts were recorded for this clonotype. The genes are TRBV12-3 or TRBV12-4 and TRBJ1-1; tentative D call: TRBD1 (5 bases). The CDR3 runs to 14 residues. Trimming pared 2 bases from V and 5 bases from J, leaving 12 bases between. The CDR3 is CASSLSDIATEAFF. CDR3 sequence (DNA): TGTGCCAGCAGTTTATCGGACATCGCAACTGAAGCTTTCTTT.

The sample holds many counts of this clonotype. The V and J genes are TRBV4-2 and TRBJ2-1; possibly TRBD2 for D (5 bases). Germline CDR1 is LGHNA and CDR2 is YNFKEQ. The V end was cut by 4 bases, the J end by 3 bases, with 10 bases between. CDR3 length: 14 amino acids. CDR3 DNA: TGTGCCAGCAGCCCCAATGGAGGCTACAATGAGCAGTTCTTC. Translation: CASSPNGGYNEQFF.

This clonotype showed up many times. The chain is built from TRBV5-1 and TRBJ2-5; D is unclear. The V end was cut by 4 bases, the J end by 2 bases, with 15 bases between. Per germline, CDR1 SGHRS and CDR2 YFSETQ. The CDR3 has 15 amino acids. The CDR3 region has the DNA TGCGCCAGCAGCCTCAGGTCGAGTAAACAAGAGACCCAGTACTTC. Translating gives CASSLRSSKQETQYF.

This clonotype was recorded many times. The CDR3 sequence: CSARNAPSSYNSPLHF. As DNA, the CDR3 is TGCAGTGCTAGAAATGCTCCTAGCTCCTATAATTCACCCCTCCACTTT. This chain joins TRBV20-1 and TRBJ1-6, with D uncertain. This CDR3 region has 16 residues. Trimming removed 2 bases at V and 0 bases at J, with 11 bases between. Germline V CDR1 and CDR2: DFQATT, SNEGSKA (reference sequence).

Concerning this clonotype: A much larger clone lies a single base off, so this may be a read error. The J gene is TRBJ2-1, the V gene TRBV27; D is uncertain. Germline V lookup: CDR1 MNHEY, CDR2 SMNVEV (reference sequence). There are 13 residues in the CDR3. The CDR3 DNA follows: TGTGCCAGCAGAAAAGTACCATACAATGTGCAGTTCTTC. Translated: CASRKVPYNVQFF.

This clonotype occurred many times. The gene calls are TRBV15 and TRBJ2-5; D call uncertain. The CDR3 is made up of 12 amino acids. Trimming left V 0 bases short and J 5 bases short, with 4 bases between. From germline, CDR1 is LNHNV and CDR2 YYDKDF (reference sequence). CDR3 loop: CATSRDTETQYF. DNA of the CDR3: TGTGCCACCAGCAGAGATACGGAGACCCAGTACTTC.

This clonotype was counted ten times or more. The chain has TRBV5-5 and TRBJ2-7; unclear D gene. V lost 1 base to trimming and J lost 2 bases, with 19 bases between them. Germline CDR1 is SGHKS and CDR2 is YYEKEE (reference sequence). The CDR3 totals 17 residues. CDR3 sequence reads: CASSLIGGLGNAYEQYF. CDR3 coding DNA: TGTGCCAGCAGCTTGATTGGTGGGCTGGGAAATGCCTACGAGCAGTACTTC.

This clonotype was picked up many times. The chain uses TRBV7-9 and TRBJ1-1, with D perhaps matching TRBD1 (5 bases). The germline V gene encodes CDR1 SEHNR and CDR2 FQNEAQ (reference sequence). The CDR3 is made up of 16 amino acids. V lost 7 bases to trimming and J lost 7 bases, with 25 bases between them. CDR3 loop: CASTAGRGDATREAFF. CDR3 nucleotides: TGTGCCAGCACTGCCGGCCGCGGGGACGCCACCCGTGAAGCTTTCTTT.

As concerns this clonotype: The junction shows a germline mismatch at one end, possibly a read error. The chain joins TRBV11-2 to TRBJ2-4, with a weak D call TRBD2 (7 bases). Germline CDR1 and CDR2: SGHAT and FQNNGV. This CDR3 is built from 12 residues. The CDR3 region has the DNA TGTGCCAGCAGCCCTCAGCGGGACATTCAGAACTTC. Its translation is CASSPQRDIQNF.

Many counts were recorded for this clonotype. CDR3 protein: CAISDTSSGANVLTF. The CDR3 coding sequence is TGTGCCATCAGTGATACTAGTTCTGGGGCCAACGTCCTGACTTTC. The chain links TRBV10-3 to TRBJ2-6, with D perhaps TRBD2 (5 bases). V was shortened by 3 bases and J by 1 base, with 7 bases between the two germline ends. This CDR3 is 15 amino acids long. The germline gives CDR1 ENHRY, CDR2 SYGVKD.

Many counts were recorded for this clonotype. The chain is built from TRBV12-3 or TRBV12-4 and TRBJ1-1; no clear D. Between the trimmed V and J ends, which lost 2 bases and 11 bases, there was a span of 9 bases. The CDR3 covers 11 residues. The CDR3 nucleotides are TGTGCCAGCAGTTTACTGACTATGGCTTTCTTT. Amino acid sequence: CASSLLTMAFF.

This clonotype occurred many times. The chain is built from TRBV7-2 and TRBJ1-3, with D possibly being TRBD1 (5 bases). The CDR3 has 15 amino acids. The V end lost 4 bases, the J end lost 9 bases, and 19 bases lay between the germline ends. CDR1 is SGHTA and CDR2 is FQGNSA in the germline V gene. The CDR3 coding sequence is TGTGCCAGCAGCTCACCGGGACCGGCCCGTGGCACCATATATTTT. Translated, it gives CASSSPGPARGTIYF.

This clonotype was detected ten times or more. This rearrangement joins TRBV20-1 to TRBJ2-1; TRBD2 agrees at 13 bases. J lost 1 base, V lost 6 bases, and 3 bases had no gene match. The length of the CDR3 is 15 residues. Germline lookup yields CDR1 DFQATT and CDR2 SNEGSKA (reference sequence). The CDR3 is CSARLAGGSYNEQFF. CDR3 DNA sequence: TGCAGTGCCAGACTAGCGGGGGGATCCTACAATGAGCAGTTCTTC.

This clonotype has at least ten counts. The V and J genes are TRBV28 and TRBJ2-1; D could derive from TRBD1 or TRBD2 (6 bases each). The germline V gene has CDR1 MDHEN and CDR2 SYDVKM. The V end was cut by 10 bases, the J end by 3 bases, with 19 bases between. There are 15 residues in the CDR3. The CDR3 protein is CATKPDRRVYNEQFF. The DNA for the CDR3 is TGTGCCACTAAGCCAGACAGGAGGGTCTACAATGAGCAGTTCTTC.

This clonotype was observed at least ten times. This sequence joins TRBV20-1 and TRBJ1-5; no firm D call. Germline V gene data show CDR1 as DFQATT and CDR2 as SNEGSKA (reference sequence). V was trimmed by 4 bases and J by 9 bases, leaving 13 bases between them. The CDR3 covers 12 residues. This CDR3 is CSATKGPGPQHF. CDR3 nucleotide sequence: TGCAGTGCTACAAAGGGTCCCGGGCCCCAGCATTTT.

This clonotype came up many times. This chain links TRBV5-1 with TRBJ2-7; D gene uncertain. Per germline, CDR1 SGHRS and CDR2 YFSETQ. Trimming removed 0 bases at V and 4 bases at J, with 8 bases between. The CDR3 totals 13 residues. CDR3 protein: CASSLAVGYEQYF. The CDR3 DNA is TGCGCCAGCAGCTTGGCAGTCGGTTACGAGCAGTACTTC.

This clonotype was detected many times. CDR3 sequence: CASSLARHAAPETQYF. The CDR3 DNA follows: TGCGCCAGCAGCCTTGCCCGTCACGCCGCCCCAGAGACCCAGTACTTC. The genes are TRBV5-1 and TRBJ2-5; no clear D gene. Germline V CDR1 and CDR2: SGHRS, YFSETQ. The CDR3 contains 16 residues. V was pared by 4 bases and J by 4 bases, with 20 bases between. The full variable domain, with the rest looked up from reference TRBV5-1 and TRBJ2-5, is KAGVTQTPRYLIKTRGQQVTLSCSPISGHRSVSWYQQTPGQGLQFLFEYFSETQRNKGNFPGRFSGRQFSNSRSEMNVSTLELGDSALYLCASSLARHAAPETQYFGPGTRLLVL.

J is TRBJ2-2 and V is TRBV18, with D uncertain. The germline V and J ends were trimmed by 3 bases and 0 bases, with 8 bases remaining between them. Germline lookup yields CDR1 KGHSH and CDR2 LQKENI. The CDR3 sequence is 15 residues long. The DNA of the CDR3 is TGTGCCAGCTCACCTATAGGACCGAACACCGGGGAGCTGTTTTTT. This encodes CASSPIGPNTGELFF.

This clonotype was seen more than once but under ten times. The V and J genes are TRBV19 and TRBJ2-1; D unresolved. The CDR3 extends over 11 amino acids. Germline V lookup: CDR1 LNHDA, CDR2 SQIVND (reference sequence). V was clipped by 3 bases and J by 10 bases, with 7 bases between them. CDR3 in amino acids: CASSMKTEQFF. As DNA, the CDR3 is TGTGCCAGTAGTATGAAGACGGAGCAGTTCTTC.

This clonotype was counted at least ten times. The rearrangement links TRBV6-5 to TRBJ2-5; perhaps TRBD2 as D (6 bases). This CDR3 has 15 residues. The germline V and J ends were trimmed by 3 bases and 1 base, with 12 bases remaining between them. Germline V gene data show CDR1 as MNHEY and CDR2 as SVGAGI. In nucleotides, the CDR3 is TGTGCCAGCAGTTATGTCTCGCGGGGCCAAGAGACCCAGTACTTC. Translation: CASSYVSRGQETQYF.

The sample holds many counts of this clonotype. The rearrangement joins TRBV6-1 to TRBJ1-4; perhaps TRBD1 as D (6 bases). The CDR3 has 14 residues. V was shortened by 6 bases and J by 6 bases, with 14 bases between the two germline ends. Germline V CDR1 and CDR2: MNHNS, SASEGT. This CDR3 is CASRTGGWDEKLFF. The CDR3 nucleotides read TGTGCCAGCAGGACGGGGGGCTGGGATGAAAAACTGTTTTTT.

This rearrangement joins TRBV10-3 to TRBJ2-1, with TRBD1 matching over 8 bases. The CDR3 is 15 residues long. CDR1 and CDR2 from the germline V gene are ENHRY and SYGVKD. Trimming cost V 4 bases and J 7 bases; bases outside gene matches: 9. CDR3 in DNA: TGTGCCATCAGTGGTCCGCGACAGGGGACGAATGAGCAGTTCTTC. Translating gives CAISGPRQGTNEQFF.